What follows is one T cell receptor (beta chain) and its context. Germline-derived CDR1 and CDR2 are LNHDA and SQIVND (reference sequence). This CDR3 is 15 amino acids long. V was clipped by 7 bases and J by 2 bases, with 15 bases between them. The sample comes from a study of T cell changes during pregnancy in multiple sclerosis. Profiled with immunoSEQ multiplex PCR; TCRdb holds only in-frame clones, not every one. Among around 50,000 clones listed, approximately 95% were seen once. The receptor comes from a female donor with multiple sclerosis, enrolled in a pregnancy study. The V gene is TRBV19, the J gene TRBJ1-5; unclear D gene. The sequencing used CD8+ T cells from peripheral blood mononuclear cells, collected in the first trimester of pregnancy. For the CDR3, the DNA is TGTGCCAGTACCTTCGACTTAAGTGGCAATCAGCCCCAGCATTTT. Translating it yields CASTFDLSGNQPQHF.